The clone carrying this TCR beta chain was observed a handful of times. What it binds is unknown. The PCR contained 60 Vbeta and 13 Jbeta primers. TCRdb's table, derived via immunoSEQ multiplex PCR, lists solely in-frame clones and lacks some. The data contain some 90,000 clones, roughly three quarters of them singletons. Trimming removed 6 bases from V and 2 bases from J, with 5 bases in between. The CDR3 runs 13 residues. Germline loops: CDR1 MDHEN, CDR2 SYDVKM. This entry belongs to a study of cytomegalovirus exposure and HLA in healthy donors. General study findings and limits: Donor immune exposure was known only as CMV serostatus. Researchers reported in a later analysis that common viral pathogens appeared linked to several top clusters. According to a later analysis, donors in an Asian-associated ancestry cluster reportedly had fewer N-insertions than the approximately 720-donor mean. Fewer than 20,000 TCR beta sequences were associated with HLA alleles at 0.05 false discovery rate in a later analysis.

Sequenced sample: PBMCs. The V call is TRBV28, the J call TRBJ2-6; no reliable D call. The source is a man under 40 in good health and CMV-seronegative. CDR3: CASRRTGANVLTF. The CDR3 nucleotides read TGTGCCAGCAGGAGAACTGGGGCCAACGTCCTGACTTTC.